This TCR beta chain was observed in a study of cytomegalovirus exposure and HLA in healthy donors. The PCR was carried out with 60 Vbeta primers and 13 Jbeta primers. The data were produced by immunoSEQ multiplex PCR, yet TCRdb's version contains in-frame clones alone and is incomplete. The sample holds about 200,000 clones, around 88% seen once. V shed 1 base and J shed 8 bases, with 11 bases lying between them. Germline loops: CDR1 KGHSH, CDR2 LQKENI. CDR3 size: 14 residues. This clonotype was obtained from a man aged 40-49 years in good health and CMV-seropositive. Sequencing used PBMCs. This sequence joins TRBV18 and TRBJ1-4; tentatively, D is TRBD1 (6 bases). CDR3 protein: CASSPLPGDEKLFF. The CDR3 region has the DNA TGTGCCAGCTCACCACTGCCAGGGGACGAAAAACTGTTTTTT.